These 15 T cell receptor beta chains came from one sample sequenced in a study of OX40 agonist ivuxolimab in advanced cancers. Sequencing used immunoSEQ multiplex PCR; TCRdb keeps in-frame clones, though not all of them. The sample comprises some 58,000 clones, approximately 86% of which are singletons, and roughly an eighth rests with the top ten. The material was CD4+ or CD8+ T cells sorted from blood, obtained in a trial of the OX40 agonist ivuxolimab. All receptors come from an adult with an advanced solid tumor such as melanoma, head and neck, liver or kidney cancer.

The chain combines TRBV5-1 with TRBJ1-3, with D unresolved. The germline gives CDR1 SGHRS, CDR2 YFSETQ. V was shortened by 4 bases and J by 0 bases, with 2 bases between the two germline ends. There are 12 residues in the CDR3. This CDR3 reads CASSVSGNTIYF. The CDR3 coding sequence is TGCGCCAGCAGCGTCTCTGGAAACACCATATATTTT.

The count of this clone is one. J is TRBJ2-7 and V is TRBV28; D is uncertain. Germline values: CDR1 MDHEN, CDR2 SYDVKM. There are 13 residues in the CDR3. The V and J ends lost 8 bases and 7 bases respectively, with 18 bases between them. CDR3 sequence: CASLSPMESEQYF. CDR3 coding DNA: TGTGCCAGCTTGAGTCCTATGGAATCAGAGCAGTACTTC.

The CDR3 nucleotides read TGTGCCTGGAGTGTATCTTTGGGGAGCTCCTACAATGAGCAGTTCTTC. Translating it yields CAWSVSLGSSYNEQFF. The V gene is TRBV30, the J gene TRBJ2-1, with D possibly matching TRBD2 (5 bases). V was cut by 0 bases and J by 0 bases, with 12 bases left in between. The CDR3 covers 16 residues. The V gene's germline CDR1 is GTSNPN and CDR2 SVGIG (reference sequence). Using reference TRBV30 and TRBJ2-1 for the parts outside the CDR3, the full variable domain is SQTIHQWPATLVQPVGSPLSLECTVEGTSNPNLYWYRQAAGRGLQLLFYSVGIGQISSEVPQNLSASRPQDRQFILSSKKLLLSDSGFYLCAWSVSLGSSYNEQFFGPGTRLTVL.

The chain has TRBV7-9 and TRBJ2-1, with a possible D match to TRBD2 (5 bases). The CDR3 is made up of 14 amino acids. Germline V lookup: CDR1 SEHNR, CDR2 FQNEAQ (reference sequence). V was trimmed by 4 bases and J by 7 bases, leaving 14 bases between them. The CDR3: CASSYRTSSNEQFF. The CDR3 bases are TGTGCCAGCAGCTACAGAACTAGTTCAAATGAGCAGTTCTTC.

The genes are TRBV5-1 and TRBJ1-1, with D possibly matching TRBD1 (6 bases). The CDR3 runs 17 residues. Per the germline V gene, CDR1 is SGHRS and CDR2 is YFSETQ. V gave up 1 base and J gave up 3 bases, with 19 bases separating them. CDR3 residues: CASSLRGGGPRDTEAFF. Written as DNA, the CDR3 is TGCGCCAGCAGCTTGAGGGGCGGGGGCCCAAGGGACACTGAAGCTTTCTTT.

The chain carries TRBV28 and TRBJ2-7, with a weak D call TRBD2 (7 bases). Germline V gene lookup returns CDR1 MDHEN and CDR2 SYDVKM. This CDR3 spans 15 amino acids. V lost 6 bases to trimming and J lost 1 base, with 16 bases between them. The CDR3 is CASRGGSGGSYEQYF. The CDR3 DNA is TGTGCCAGCAGAGGGGGTTCCGGGGGGTCCTACGAGCAGTACTTC.

CDR3 amino acids: CASSQGRAGRYNEQFF. DNA of the CDR3: TGTGCCAGCAGCCAAGGAAGGGCAGGGCGGTACAATGAGCAGTTCTTC. The chain combines TRBV4-2 with TRBJ2-1; TRBD1 might be the D (5 bases). The V gene lost 1 base and the J gene lost 4 bases, with 14 bases spanning the gap. In germline, CDR1 is LGHNA, CDR2 YNFKEQ. The CDR3 sequence is 16 residues long.

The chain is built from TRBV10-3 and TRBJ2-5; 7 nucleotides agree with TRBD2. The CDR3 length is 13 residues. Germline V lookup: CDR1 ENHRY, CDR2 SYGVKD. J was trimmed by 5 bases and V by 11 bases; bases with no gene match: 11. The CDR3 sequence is CAASYRDYETQYF. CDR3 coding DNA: TGTGCCGCGTCGTACCGGGACTACGAGACCCAGTACTTC.

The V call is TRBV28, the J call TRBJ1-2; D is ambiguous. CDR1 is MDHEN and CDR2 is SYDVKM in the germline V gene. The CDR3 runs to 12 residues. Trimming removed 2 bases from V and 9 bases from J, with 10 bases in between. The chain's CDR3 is CASSLGSLSYTF. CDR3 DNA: TGTGCCAGCAGTTTAGGCAGTCTAAGCTACACCTTC.

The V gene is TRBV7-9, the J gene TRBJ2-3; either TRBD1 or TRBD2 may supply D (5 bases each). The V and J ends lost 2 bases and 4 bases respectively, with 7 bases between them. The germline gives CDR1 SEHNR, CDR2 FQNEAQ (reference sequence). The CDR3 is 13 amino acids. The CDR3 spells CASSLLGADTQYF. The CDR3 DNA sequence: TGTGCCAGCAGCTTACTGGGGGCAGATACGCAGTATTTT.

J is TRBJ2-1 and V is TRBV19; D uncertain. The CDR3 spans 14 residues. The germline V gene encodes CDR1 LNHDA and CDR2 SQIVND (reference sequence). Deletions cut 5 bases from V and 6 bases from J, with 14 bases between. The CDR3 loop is CASSGAVVLNEQFF. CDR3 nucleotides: TGTGCCAGTAGTGGTGCAGTGGTCCTCAATGAGCAGTTCTTC.

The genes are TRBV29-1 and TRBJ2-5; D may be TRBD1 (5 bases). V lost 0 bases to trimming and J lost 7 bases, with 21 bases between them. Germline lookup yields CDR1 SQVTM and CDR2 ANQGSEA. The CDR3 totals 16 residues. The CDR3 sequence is CSVEDPPLAGWATQYF. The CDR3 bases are TGCAGCGTTGAAGATCCGCCCCTTGCAGGGTGGGCGACCCAGTACTTC.

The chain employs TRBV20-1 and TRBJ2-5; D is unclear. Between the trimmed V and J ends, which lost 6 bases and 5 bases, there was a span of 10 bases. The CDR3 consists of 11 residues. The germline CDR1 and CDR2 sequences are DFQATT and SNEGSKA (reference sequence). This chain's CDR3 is CSATEYETQYF. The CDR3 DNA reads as TGCAGTGCAACCGAGTACGAGACCCAGTACTTC.

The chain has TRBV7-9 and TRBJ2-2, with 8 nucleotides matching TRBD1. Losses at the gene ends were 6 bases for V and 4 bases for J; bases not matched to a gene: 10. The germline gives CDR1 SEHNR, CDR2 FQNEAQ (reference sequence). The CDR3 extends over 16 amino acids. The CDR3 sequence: CASRKVDRDLTGELFF. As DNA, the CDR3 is TGTGCCAGCAGGAAAGTGGACAGGGATCTCACCGGGGAGCTGTTTTTT.

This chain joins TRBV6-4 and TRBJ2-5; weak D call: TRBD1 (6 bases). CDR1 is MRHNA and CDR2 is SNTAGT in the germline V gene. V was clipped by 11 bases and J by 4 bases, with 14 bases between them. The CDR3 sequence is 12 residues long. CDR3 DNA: TGTGCCCGGACAGCACCACGAGAGACCCAGTACTTC. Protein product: CARTAPRETQYF.